The next 30 T cell receptor beta chains were all read from a single sample in a study of graft-versus-host responses after intestinal transplantation. The assay was immunoSEQ multiplex PCR, and TCRdb's table has in-frame clones only and misses some. The data show approximately 9,400 clones, with roughly 90% seen just once and 9.9% held by the top ten. The sample here was PBMCs, taken 230 to 250 days after intestinal transplant. All receptors come from a human patient who received an intestinal transplant, so some T cells may come from the graft donor.

The V and J genes are TRBV5-1 and TRBJ2-2; 12 nucleotides match TRBD1. The CDR3 is made up of 19 amino acids. From germline, CDR1 is SGHRS and CDR2 YFSETQ. With V trimmed by 3 bases and J by 5 bases, 14 bases remained unmatched. The CDR3, as DNA: TGCGCCAGCAGCTGGAGGGGTCCCGGGACAGGGGGCGTAACCGGGGAGCTGTTTTTT. This translates into CASSWRGPGTGGVTGELFF. The whole variable domain, filled in from reference TRBV5-1 and TRBJ2-2, reads KAGVTQTPRYLIKTRGQQVTLSCSPISGHRSVSWYQQTPGQGLQFLFEYFSETQRNKGNFPGRFSGRQFSNSRSEMNVSTLELGDSALYLCASSWRGPGTGGVTGELFFGEGSRLTVL.

The rearrangement joins TRBV29-1 to TRBJ1-3; 7 nucleotides line up with TRBD1. J lost 2 bases, V lost 3 bases, and 10 bases had no gene match. This CDR3 comprises 16 residues. The germline CDR1 and CDR2 sequences are SQVTM and ANQGSEA. CDR3 region: CSVEVVMQGAGNTIYF. DNA of the CDR3: TGCAGCGTTGAGGTTGTGATGCAGGGGGCTGGAAACACCATATATTTT. Combining the CDR3 with reference TRBV29-1 and TRBJ1-3 gives the whole variable domain SAVISQKPSRDICQRGTSLTIQCQVDSQVTMMFWYRQQPGQSLTLIATANQGSEATYESGFVIDKFPISRPNLTFSTLTVSNMSPEDSSIYLCSVEVVMQGAGNTIYFGEGSWLTVV.

V usage is TRBV5-4 and J usage is TRBJ2-1, with 8 bases matching TRBD2. V lost 4 bases to trimming and J lost 7 bases; unmatched junction nucleotides: 4. The CDR3 runs 13 residues. Germline loops: CDR1 SGHNT, CDR2 YYREEE (reference sequence). CDR3 region: CASSPTSANEQFF. CDR3 DNA: TGTGCCAGCAGCCCGACTAGCGCGAATGAGCAGTTCTTC.

The chain recombines TRBV23-1 with TRBJ2-4, with 8 bases matching TRBD2. TRBV23-1 is annotated as an ORF whose role is uncertain. The CDR3 length is 19 residues. Germline trimming cut 0 bases from V and 0 bases from J; bases unmatched to any gene: 10. The CDR3 protein is CASSQSDRGGRGAKNIQYF. Here the CDR3 DNA reads TGCGCCAGCAGTCAATCCGATCGGGGGGGGCGAGGAGCCAAAAACATTCAGTACTTC.

This sequence joins TRBV2 and TRBJ2-7, with 11 bases aligning to TRBD2. Unmatched junction bases numbered 3, after V lost 3 bases and J lost 2 bases. Germline V gene lookup returns CDR1 SNHLY and CDR2 FYNNEI. This CDR3 is 15 amino acids long. The CDR3 bases are TGTGCCAGCAGTGACCAACTAGCGGGGGCCTACGAGCAGTACTTC. Its translation: CASSDQLAGAYEQYF.

The rearrangement uses TRBV28 and TRBJ2-1; D uncertain. The CDR3 is 14 amino acids. Germline loops: CDR1 MDHEN, CDR2 SYDVKM. The V end was cut by 3 bases, the J end by 1 base, with 7 bases between. In DNA form, the CDR3 reads TGTGCCAGCAGTTTGTCCCCTTCCTACAATGAGCAGTTCTTC. Residues: CASSLSPSYNEQFF.

This clone was observed a single time. This rearrangement joins TRBV10-3 to TRBJ2-1; weak D call: TRBD2 (5 bases). CDR1 is ENHRY and CDR2 is SYGVKD in the germline V gene. The CDR3 totals 16 residues. Trimming shortened V by 3 bases and J by 0 bases, and 12 bases separated the two germline ends. Here the CDR3 reads CAISDVPSRSYNEQFF. For the CDR3, the DNA is TGTGCCATCAGTGATGTCCCTAGCCGCTCCTACAATGAGCAGTTCTTC.

The chain couples TRBV5-3 to TRBJ2-1; D is perhaps TRBD2 (6 bases). TRBV5-3 is noted as an ORF with a role that remains uncertain. V gave up 8 bases and J gave up 2 bases, with 17 bases separating them. The CDR3 sequence is 15 residues long. The CDR3 loop reads CAREPGVFPYNEQFF. The CDR3 DNA reads TGTGCCAGGGAACCGGGAGTTTTCCCCTACAATGAGCAGTTCTTC.

Comments on this clone: Other nucleotide sequences in the sample specify the same CDR3. The chain recombines TRBV5-1 with TRBJ2-7, with D perhaps assigned TRBD1 or TRBD2 (5 bases each). The CDR3 is 16 residues long. Germline V gene data show CDR1 as SGHRS and CDR2 as YFSETQ. With 0 bases removed from V and 2 bases from J, the gap between germline ends came to 15 bases. Here the CDR3 reads CASSLEGTNRAYEQYF. DNA of the CDR3: TGCGCCAGCAGCTTGGAGGGGACCAATCGGGCCTACGAGCAGTACTTC.

The CDR3 spells CASSLGQGDSYEQYF. CDR3 nucleotides: TGCGCCAGCAGCTTGGGACAGGGGGACTCCTACGAGCAGTACTTC. This sequence joins TRBV5-1 and TRBJ2-7, with TRBD1 matching 9 bases. CDR1 and CDR2 from the germline V gene are SGHRS and YFSETQ. With 0 bases clipped from V and 0 bases from J, the junction kept 1 base outside the gene matches. There are 15 residues in the CDR3.

The chain couples TRBV2 to TRBJ1-2; tentative D call: TRBD1 (6 bases). Per germline, CDR1 SNHLY and CDR2 FYNNEI. The CDR3 has 13 residues. V lost 5 bases and J 2 bases, leaving 9 bases between the germline ends. The CDR3 loop is CASSQGTNYGYTF. DNA of the CDR3: TGTGCCAGCAGTCAAGGGACAAACTATGGCTACACCTTC.

The sample holds one count of this clone. The chain uses TRBV27 and TRBJ2-7; 12 bases map to TRBD2. V trimming: 7 bases; J trimming: 5 bases; junction bases outside the gene matches: 12. The CDR3 spans 16 residues. Germline V gives CDR1 MNHEY, CDR2 SMNVEV (reference sequence). For the CDR3, the DNA is TGTGCCAGCACCAGGACTAGCGGGACCACAGCGAACGAGCAGTACTTC. This encodes CASTRTSGTTANEQYF.

The chain employs TRBV5-1 and TRBJ2-5; 7 nucleotides match TRBD2. Trimming at V came to 2 bases and at J to 2 bases, leaving 6 bases not matched to a gene. Germline V gives CDR1 SGHRS, CDR2 YFSETQ. There are 15 residues in the CDR3. The CDR3 sequence is CASSFVAGTQETQYF. CDR3 bases: TGCGCCAGCAGCTTCGTAGCGGGTACGCAAGAGACCCAGTACTTC.

V is TRBV28 and J is TRBJ1-3; 9 bases map to TRBD1. The CDR3 length is 19 residues. V lost 6 bases, J lost 3 bases, and 18 bases stayed unmatched. Per germline, CDR1 MDHEN and CDR2 SYDVKM. The CDR3 nucleotides are TGTGCCAGCAGAACACCCTACACCCCGGGACAGGGTTATGGAAACACCATATATTTT. It codes for CASRTPYTPGQGYGNTIYF. Filled out from reference TRBV28 and TRBJ1-3, the complete variable domain reads DVKVTQSSRYLVKRTGEKVFLECVQDMDHENMFWYRQDPGLGLRLIYFSYDVKMKEKGDIPEGYSVSREKKERFSLILESASTNQTSMYLCASRTPYTPGQGYGNTIYFGEGSWLTVV.

The chain is built from TRBV9 and TRBJ2-1; no reliable D call. The V gene lost 0 bases and the J gene lost 4 bases, with 5 bases spanning the gap. The V gene's germline CDR1 is SGDLS and CDR2 YYNGEE. The CDR3 spans 13 residues. The CDR3 spells CASSVAPYNEQFF. Here the CDR3 DNA reads TGTGCCAGCAGCGTAGCCCCTTACAATGAGCAGTTCTTC.

V and J are TRBV5-5 and TRBJ1-1; 7 positions agree with TRBD1. Per germline, CDR1 SGHKS and CDR2 YYEKEE (reference sequence). The CDR3 has 13 residues. V was clipped by 2 bases and J by 5 bases; unmatched bases: 3. The CDR3 sequence: CASSFQGGTEAFF. CDR3 nucleotides: TGTGCCAGCAGCTTCCAGGGGGGGACTGAAGCTTTCTTT. Based on the CDR3 plus reference TRBV5-5 and TRBJ1-1, the full variable domain is DAGVTQSPTHLIKTRGQQVTLRCSPISGHKSVSWYQQVLGQGPQFIFQYYEKEERGRGNFPDRFSARQFPNYSSELNVNALLLGDSALYLCASSFQGGTEAFFGQGTRLTVV.

In this sample, this clone turned up once. The chain employs TRBV18 and TRBJ2-3; 8 bases agree with TRBD1. V dropped 2 bases and J dropped 2; count of bases not matched to a gene: 3. This CDR3 has 15 residues. CDR1 KGHSH and CDR2 LQKENI come from the germline V gene. For the CDR3, the DNA is TGTGCCAGCTCACCAGGGACAGGATTCACAGATACGCAGTATTTT. Protein sequence: CASSPGTGFTDTQYF. Combining the CDR3 with reference TRBV18 and TRBJ2-3 gives the whole variable domain NAGVMQNPRHLVRRRGQEARLRCSPMKGHSHVYWYRQLPEEGLKFMVYLQKENIIDESGMPKERFSAEFPKEGPSILRIQQVVRGDSAAYFCASSPGTGFTDTQYFGPGTRLTVL.

The J gene is TRBJ1-3, the V gene TRBV28; D gene unclear. Per the germline V gene, CDR1 is MDHEN and CDR2 is SYDVKM. V lost 1 base and J lost 0, with 10 bases in between. The CDR3 loop spans 16 amino acids. This CDR3 reads CASSLSRRPSGNTIYF. CDR3 nucleotides: TGTGCCAGCAGTTTATCCAGAAGACCCTCTGGAAACACCATATATTTT.

The V and J genes are TRBV7-2 and TRBJ2-7; either TRBD1 or TRBD2 may supply D (6 bases each). This CDR3 is 14 amino acids long. V was pared by 5 bases and J by 2 bases, with 13 bases between. Germline CDR1 is SGHTA and CDR2 is FQGNSA. Written as DNA, the CDR3 is TGTGCCAGCAGCCCCGTCGGGGGCCCCTACGAGCAGTACTTC. It codes for CASSPVGGPYEQYF.

The chain links TRBV6-1 to TRBJ2-7; D not resolved. This CDR3 is 11 amino acids long. Trimming cost V 7 bases and J 1 base, with 5 bases left between them. The germline V gene has CDR1 MNHNS and CDR2 SASEGT. Written as DNA, the CDR3 is TGTGCCAGCACCGATTCCTACGAGCAGTACTTC. Encoded protein: CASTDSYEQYF.

The chain employs TRBV12-5 and TRBJ1-1; TRBD1 matches at 10 bases. V was clipped by 7 bases and J by 4 bases; unmatched bases: 6. Germline V CDR1 and CDR2: LGHNT, FRNRAP. The CDR3 totals 14 residues. CDR3 bases: TGTGCTAGTGCTCTGACAGGGGGCGGCACTGAAGCTTTCTTT. As protein: CASALTGGGTEAFF.

V and J are TRBV7-6 and TRBJ2-3, with D perhaps given as TRBD1 or TRBD2 (6 bases each). The CDR3 has 14 residues. Between the trimmed V and J ends, which lost 4 bases and 0 bases, there was a span of 8 bases. CDR1 SGHVS and CDR2 FNYEAQ come from the germline V gene. CDR3 sequence (DNA): TGTGCCAGCAGCTCGGGGGCTAGCACAGATACGCAGTATTTT. Protein sequence: CASSSGASTDTQYF.

CDR3 DNA: TGTGCCAGTAGTATAGTGTACGGTGAAAAACTGTTTTTT. The encoded protein is CASSIVYGEKLFF. The V and J genes are TRBV19 and TRBJ1-4; D call uncertain. Germline CDR1 and CDR2: LNHDA and SQIVND (reference sequence). The CDR3 consists of 13 residues. V was trimmed by 1 base and J by 7 bases, leaving 7 bases between them.

The gene calls are TRBV27 and TRBJ2-7; no firm D call. Trimming cost V 5 bases and J 0 bases, with 8 bases left between them. Germline loops: CDR1 MNHEY, CDR2 SMNVEV (reference sequence). This CDR3 spans 13 amino acids. The CDR3 sequence: CASSLLHSYEQYF. The CDR3 DNA sequence: TGTGCCAGCAGTCTTCTACACTCCTACGAGCAGTACTTC.

This chain connects TRBV29-1 to TRBJ2-5; 7 bases agree with TRBD1. Trimming at V came to 4 bases and at J to 5 bases, leaving 10 bases not matched to a gene. This CDR3 is built from 14 residues. The V gene's germline CDR1 is SQVTM and CDR2 ANQGSEA. The CDR3 nucleotides read TGCAGCGTTGCTCCGACAGGGATAATTGAGACCCAGTACTTC. It encodes CSVAPTGIIETQYF.

The J gene is TRBJ2-1, the V gene TRBV28; TRBD2 might be the D (5 bases). The CDR3 runs 16 residues. V shed 3 bases and J shed 9 bases, with 21 bases lying between them. Germline V gene data show CDR1 as MDHEN and CDR2 as SYDVKM. The CDR3 sequence: CASSLPLAIRFSEQFF. The CDR3 nucleotides are TGTGCCAGCAGTTTGCCGCTAGCAATTCGCTTTAGTGAGCAGTTCTTC.

CDR3 sequence reads: CASGRTNLYGYTF. The CDR3 nucleotides are TGTGCCAGCGGGAGGACAAACCTCTATGGCTACACCTTC. The rearrangement uses TRBV6-1 and TRBJ1-2; the D gene is possibly TRBD1 (5 bases). The length of the CDR3 is 13 residues. The V gene lost 8 bases and the J gene lost 4 bases, with 14 bases spanning the gap. The germline CDR1 and CDR2 sequences are MNHNS and SASEGT.

This clone was seen a few times. This chain connects TRBV6-1 to TRBJ2-7; D may be TRBD2 (5 bases). This CDR3 has 12 amino acids. V gave up 7 bases and J gave up 4 bases, with 11 bases separating them. Germline V CDR1 and CDR2: MNHNS, SASEGT. The CDR3 region has the DNA TGTGCCAGCATCGAGGGATTGTACGAGCAGTACTTC. Translating gives CASIEGLYEQYF.

CDR3 residues: CASSGLGLSRGRMFF. In DNA form, the CDR3 reads TGTGCCAGCAGCGGTTTGGGGTTAAGCAGGGGTAGGATGTTTTTT. The rearrangement uses TRBV11-2 and TRBJ1-4; perhaps TRBD1 as D (6 bases). V lost 5 bases and J 15 bases, leaving 25 bases between the germline ends. Germline V gene lookup returns CDR1 SGHAT and CDR2 FQNNGV. The CDR3 totals 15 residues.

The gene calls are TRBV7-3 and TRBJ2-3; tentatively, D is TRBD2 (6 bases). CDR3 length: 14 amino acids. The V gene's germline CDR1 is SGHTA and CDR2 FQGTGA. V lost 0 bases and J lost 4, with 8 bases in between. In DNA form, the CDR3 reads TGTGCCAGCAGCTTAACGGGCGGGGCAGATACGCAGTATTTT. Translating it yields CASSLTGGADTQYF.